Listed below are T cell receptor beta chains from one sample, sequenced in a study of T cell changes during pregnancy in multiple sclerosis. The assay was immunoSEQ multiplex PCR, and TCRdb's table has in-frame clones only and misses some. The sample yields some 75,000 clones, 90% to 95% seen once. Sequencing used peripheral blood, obtained in the second trimester of pregnancy. Receptors were obtained from a female donor with multiple sclerosis, enrolled in a pregnancy study. Each CDR3 is given with its conserved first and last residue. D genes are given only for firm matches. Rows may omit the clone size; those that give it use once, few, many or a size class.

v_call,clone_size,d_call,j_call,cdr3_nt,cdr3_aa
TRBV30,.,.,TRBJ2-7,TGTGCCTGGAGTCGGCTCCAACCACAGGCCGAGCAGTACTTC,CAWSRLQPQAEQYF
TRBV6-4,once,.,TRBJ2-6,TGTGCCAGCAGTGAAAGACAGGGGGCCAACGTCCTGACTTTC,CASSERQGANVLTF
TRBV12-5,once,.,TRBJ1-1,TGTGCTAGTGGTTTGCTACTACCGGGAGGTTATTTGAACACTGAAGCTTTCTTT,CASGLLLPGGYLNTEAFF
TRBV30,.,TRBD1,TRBJ2-7,TGTGCCTGGATGACAGGGGGAACCTACGAGCAGTACTTC,CAWMTGGTYEQYF
TRBV5-6,.,.,TRBJ2-7,TGTGCCAGCAGCAACCGGGGTTCTAGCTCCTACGAGCAGTACTTC,CASSNRGSSSYEQYF
TRBV15,.,TRBD1,TRBJ2-6,TGTGCCACCAGCTCAGGGGGCGCTGGGGCCAACGTCCTGACTTTC,CATSSGGAGANVLTF
TRBV27,.,TRBD1,TRBJ1-2,TGTGCCAGCAGTCGACAGGGGGCCCTCTATGGCTACACCTTC,CASSRQGALYGYTF
TRBV6-6,.,TRBD1,TRBJ2-7,TGTGCCAGCAGACCAAGGGGACAGGGGATCGAGCAGTACTTC,CASRPRGQGIEQYF
TRBV5-5,.,TRBD1,TRBJ1-3,TGTGCCAGCAGCTCTGACAGGGTTGGAAACACCATATATTTT,CASSSDRVGNTIYF
TRBV5-6,.,.,TRBJ1-1,TGTGCCAGCAGCTTGGAGTGGGAGACTGAAGCTTTCTTT,CASSLEWETEAFF
TRBV30,.,.,TRBJ2-1,TGTGCCTGGGGGGACTGGGTGATATACAATGAGCAGTTCTTC,CAWGDWVIYNEQFF
TRBV11-2,.,.,TRBJ1-1,TGTGCCAGCAGCTTAGGTCAGAACACTGAAGCTTTCTTT,CASSLGQNTEAFF
TRBV10-1,.,TRBD1,TRBJ1-4,TGCGCCAGCAGGAGGGGGCGCGGTGAAAAACTGTTTTTT,CASRRGRGEKLFF
TRBV5-1,.,.,TRBJ1-1,TGCGCCAGCAGCTCCGTGGGAGGGAACACTGAAGCCTTCTTT,CASSSVGGNTEAFF
TRBV7-6,.,.,TRBJ2-1,TGTGCCAGCAGCTTAATAGCGGACTCCTACAATGAGCAGTTCTTC,CASSLIADSYNEQFF
TRBV6-1,.,.,TRBJ2-1,TGTGCCAGCAGTGAAAGTGGGCGTTACGGCTACAATGAGCAGTTCTTC,CASSESGRYGYNEQFF
TRBV5-1,.,.,TRBJ2-7,TGCGCCAGCAGCTCGCAGGCAACGGCCCTCTCCTACGAGCAGTACTTC,CASSSQATALSYEQYF
TRBV2,.,TRBD1,TRBJ1-1,TGTGCCAGCATTAGACAGGGCTCAATTATGAACACTGAAGCTTTCTTT,CASIRQGSIMNTEAFF
TRBV5-4,.,TRBD2,TRBJ2-4,TGTGCCACCTCTAGCGGGACCCTAGCCAAAAACATTCAGTACTTC,CATSSGTLAKNIQYF
TRBV6-7,once,TRBD1,TRBJ2-7,TGTGCCAGCAGTTACGGGGGACAGGGTATCTACGAGCAGTACTTC,CASSYGGQGIYEQYF
TRBV2,.,TRBD1,TRBJ1-2,TGTGCCAGCAGTGAGACAGGGAGCCCCAACTATGGCTACACCTTC,CASSETGSPNYGYTF
TRBV6-1,.,TRBD2,TRBJ2-1,TGTGCCAGCAGTGAAGTACTAGCGGGTATCTACAATGAGCAGTTCTTC,CASSEVLAGIYNEQFF
TRBV6-1,once,TRBD2,TRBJ2-1,TGTGCCAGCAGTGCGGCTAGCGGGGCTTACAATGAGCAGTTCTTC,CASSAASGAYNEQFF
TRBV11-2,once,TRBD1,TRBJ1-1,TGTGCCAGCAGAGACGGGACAGGCGGGGTACGGGCTTTCTTT,CASRDGTGGVRAFF
TRBV4-1,.,TRBD2,TRBJ2-1,TGCGCCAGCGCGGGGGGGACTAGCCCTTGGAATGAGCAGTTCTTC,CASAGGTSPWNEQFF
TRBV11-2,.,TRBD1,TRBJ2-7,TGTGCCAGCAGCTTAGATCCGACAGGGGGTGGTTCCGAGCAGTACTTC,CASSLDPTGGGSEQYF
TRBV11-2,.,.,TRBJ2-7,TGTGCCAGCAGCTTCACAGGGTCCTACGAGCAGTACTTC,CASSFTGSYEQYF
TRBV7-3,.,TRBD2,TRBJ2-5,TGTGCCAGCAGCCCTCTAGCGGGAGCAGAGACCCAGTACTTC,CASSPLAGAETQYF
TRBV28,once,TRBD1,TRBJ1-1,TGTGCCAGCAGCCCTCCGGGACAGGTGAACACTGAAGCTTTCTTT,CASSPPGQVNTEAFF
TRBV19,once,.,TRBJ2-5,TGTGCCAGTAGTATAGTACAAGGGGGAGAGACCCAGTACTTC,CASSIVQGGETQYF
TRBV5-4,.,.,TRBJ1-1,TGTGCCAGCAGCTTGGCCCCAGGCTTGAACACTGAAGCTTTCTTT,CASSLAPGLNTEAFF
TRBV4-3,.,TRBD2,TRBJ2-3,TGCGCCAGCAGCCAGGGGACTAGCGGGGAGCGCACAGATACGCAGTATTTT,CASSQGTSGERTDTQYF
TRBV5-4,.,TRBD2,TRBJ2-1,TGTGCCAGCAGCTCACTGACTAGCGGGTATAGCTCCTACAATGAGCAGTTCTTC,CASSSLTSGYSSYNEQFF
TRBV7-9,.,.,TRBJ2-1,TGTGCCAGCAGCCTACTGGACAATGAGCAGTTCTTC,CASSLLDNEQFF
TRBV5-1,.,.,TRBJ1-2,TGCGCCAGCAGCTTCGTAATGGGGGGAGGAGATGGCTACACCTTC,CASSFVMGGGDGYTF
TRBV4-1,.,TRBD1,TRBJ2-2,TGCGCCAGCAGCCTACAGGGGGTTGGCGGGGAGCTGTTTTTT,CASSLQGVGGELFF
TRBV27,.,.,TRBJ2-2,TGTGCCAGCAGTTTATCGAGACGGGGCGGGGAGCTGTTTTTT,CASSLSRRGGELFF
TRBV6-6,.,.,TRBJ2-7,TGTGCCAGCAGTTACGGCGGATACTACGAGCAGTACTTC,CASSYGGYYEQYF
TRBV2,once,TRBD2,TRBJ2-3,TGTGCCAGCAGAATAGCGGGAGGGCCCAGAGATACGCAGTATTTT,CASRIAGGPRDTQYF
TRBV19,.,.,TRBJ1-1,TGTGCCAGTAGTATGCCCGCCGGGTCTGAACCTGAAGCTTTCTTT,CASSMPAGSEPEAFF